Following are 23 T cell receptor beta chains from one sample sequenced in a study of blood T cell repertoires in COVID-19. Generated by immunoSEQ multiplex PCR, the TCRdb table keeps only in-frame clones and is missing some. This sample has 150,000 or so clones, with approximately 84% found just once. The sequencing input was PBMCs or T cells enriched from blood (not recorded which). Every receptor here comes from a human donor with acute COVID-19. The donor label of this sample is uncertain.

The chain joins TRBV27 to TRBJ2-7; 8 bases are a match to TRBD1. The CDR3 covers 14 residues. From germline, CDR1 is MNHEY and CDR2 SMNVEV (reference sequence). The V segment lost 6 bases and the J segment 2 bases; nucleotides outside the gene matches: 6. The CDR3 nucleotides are TGTGCCAGCAGCTCTAAACAGGGGGCCTACGAGCAGTACTTC. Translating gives CASSSKQGAYEQYF.

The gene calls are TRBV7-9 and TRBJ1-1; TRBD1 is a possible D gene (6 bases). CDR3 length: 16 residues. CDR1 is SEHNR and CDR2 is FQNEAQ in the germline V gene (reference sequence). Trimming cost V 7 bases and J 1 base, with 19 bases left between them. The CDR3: CASTLGGRTENTEAFF. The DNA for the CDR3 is TGTGCCAGCACCCTAGGCGGGAGGACAGAGAACACTGAAGCTTTCTTT.

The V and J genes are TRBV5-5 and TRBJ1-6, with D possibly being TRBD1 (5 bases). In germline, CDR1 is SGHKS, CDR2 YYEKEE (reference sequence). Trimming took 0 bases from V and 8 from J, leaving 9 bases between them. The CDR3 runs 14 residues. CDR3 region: CASSLEGRDSPLHF. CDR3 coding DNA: TGTGCCAGCAGCTTGGAGGGGAGGGATTCACCCCTCCACTTT.

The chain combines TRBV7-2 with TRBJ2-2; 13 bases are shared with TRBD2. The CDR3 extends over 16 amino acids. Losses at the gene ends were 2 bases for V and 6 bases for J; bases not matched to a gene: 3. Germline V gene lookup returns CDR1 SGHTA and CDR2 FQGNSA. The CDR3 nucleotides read TGTGCCAGCAGCTTAAGACTAGCGGGGGGAGCCGGGGAGCTGTTTTTT. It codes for CASSLRLAGGAGELFF.

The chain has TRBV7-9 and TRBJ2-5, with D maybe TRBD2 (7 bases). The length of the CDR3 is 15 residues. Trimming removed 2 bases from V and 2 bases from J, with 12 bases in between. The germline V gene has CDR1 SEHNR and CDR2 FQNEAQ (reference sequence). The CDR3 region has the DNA TGTGCCAGCAGCTTATATGGGGGGGCGCAAGAGACCCAGTACTTC. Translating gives CASSLYGGAQETQYF.

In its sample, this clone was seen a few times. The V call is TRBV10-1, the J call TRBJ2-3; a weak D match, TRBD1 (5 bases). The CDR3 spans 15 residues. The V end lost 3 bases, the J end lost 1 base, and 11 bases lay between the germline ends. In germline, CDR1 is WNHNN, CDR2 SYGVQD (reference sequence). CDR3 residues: CASSDPRAGTDTQYF. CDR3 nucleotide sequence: TGCGCCAGCAGTGACCCCAGGGCGGGCACAGATACGCAGTATTTT.

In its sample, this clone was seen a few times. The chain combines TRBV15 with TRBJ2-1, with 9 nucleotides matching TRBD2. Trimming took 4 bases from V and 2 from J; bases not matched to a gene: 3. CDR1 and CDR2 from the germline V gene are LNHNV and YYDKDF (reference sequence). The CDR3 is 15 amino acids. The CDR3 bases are TGTGCCACCAGCAAGACTAGCGGAACCTACAATGAGCAGTTCTTC. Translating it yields CATSKTSGTYNEQFF.

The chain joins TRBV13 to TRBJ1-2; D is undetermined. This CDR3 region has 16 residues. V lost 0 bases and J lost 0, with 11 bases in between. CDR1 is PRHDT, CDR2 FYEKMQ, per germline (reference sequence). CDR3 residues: CASSLGRREANYGYTF. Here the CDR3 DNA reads TGTGCCAGCAGCTTAGGGAGGCGGGAAGCTAACTATGGCTACACCTTC.

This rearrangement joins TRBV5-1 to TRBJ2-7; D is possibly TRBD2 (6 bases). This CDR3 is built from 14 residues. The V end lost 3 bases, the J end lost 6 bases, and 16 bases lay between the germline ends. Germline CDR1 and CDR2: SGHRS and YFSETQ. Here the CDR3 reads CASSSFRYGGEQYF. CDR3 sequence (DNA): TGCGCCAGCAGCTCTTTTCGGTACGGGGGCGAGCAGTACTTC.

As DNA, the CDR3 is TGCAGTGCTAGAGGAGGGAGGGCTTTCTTT. Protein product: CSARGGRAFF. The chain carries TRBV20-1 and TRBJ1-1; D call uncertain. V shed 1 base and J shed 11 bases, with 8 bases lying between them. CDR1 and CDR2 from the germline V gene are DFQATT and SNEGSKA (reference sequence). CDR3 length: 10 amino acids.

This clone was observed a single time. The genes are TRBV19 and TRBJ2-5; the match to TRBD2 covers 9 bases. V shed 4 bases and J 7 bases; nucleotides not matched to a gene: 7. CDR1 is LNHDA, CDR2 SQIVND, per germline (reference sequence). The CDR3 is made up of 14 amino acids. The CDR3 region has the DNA TGTGCCAGTAGTACGGGACTAGCTGTTGGGACCCAGTACTTC. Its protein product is CASSTGLAVGTQYF.

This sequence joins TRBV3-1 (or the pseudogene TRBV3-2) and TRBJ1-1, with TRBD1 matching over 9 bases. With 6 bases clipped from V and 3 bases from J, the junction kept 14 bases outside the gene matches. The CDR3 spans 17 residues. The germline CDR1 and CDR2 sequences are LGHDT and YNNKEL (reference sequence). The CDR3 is CASSCDRGFTPDTEAFF. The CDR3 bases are TGTGCCAGCAGTTGCGACAGGGGGTTCACCCCCGACACTGAAGCTTTCTTT.

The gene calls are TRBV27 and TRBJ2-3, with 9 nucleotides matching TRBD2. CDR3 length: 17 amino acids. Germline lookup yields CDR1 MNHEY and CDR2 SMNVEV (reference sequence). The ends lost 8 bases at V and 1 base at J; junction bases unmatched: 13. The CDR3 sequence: CASRHLLQRGGTDTQYF. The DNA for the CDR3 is TGTGCCAGCCGACACCTCCTTCAGCGGGGGGGCACAGATACGCAGTATTTT.

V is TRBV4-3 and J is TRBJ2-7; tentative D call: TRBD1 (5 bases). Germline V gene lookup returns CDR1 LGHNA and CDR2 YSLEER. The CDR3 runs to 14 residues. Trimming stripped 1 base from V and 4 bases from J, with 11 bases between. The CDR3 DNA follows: TGCGCCAGCAGCCAAGGCCATTCAGGGTACGAGCAGTACTTC. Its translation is CASSQGHSGYEQYF.

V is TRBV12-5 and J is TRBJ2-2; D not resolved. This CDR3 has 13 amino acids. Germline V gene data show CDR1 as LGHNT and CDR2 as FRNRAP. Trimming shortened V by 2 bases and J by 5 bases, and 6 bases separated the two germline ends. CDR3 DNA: TGTGCTAGTGGTTTGTCCCCGACCGGGGAGCTGTTTTTT. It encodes CASGLSPTGELFF.

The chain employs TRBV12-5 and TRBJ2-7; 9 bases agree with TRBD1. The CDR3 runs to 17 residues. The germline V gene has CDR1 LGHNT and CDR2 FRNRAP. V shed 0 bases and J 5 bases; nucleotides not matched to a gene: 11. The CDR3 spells CASGLVVTGQGDHEQYF. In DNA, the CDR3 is TGTGCTAGTGGTTTGGTCGTCACGGGACAGGGAGACCACGAGCAGTACTTC.

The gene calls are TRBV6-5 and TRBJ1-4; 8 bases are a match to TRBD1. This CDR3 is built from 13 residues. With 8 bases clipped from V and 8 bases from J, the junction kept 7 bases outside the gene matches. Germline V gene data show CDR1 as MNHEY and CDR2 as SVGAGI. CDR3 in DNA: TGTGCCAGCCGGACAGGGCTGGAAGAAAAACTGTTTTTT. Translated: CASRTGLEEKLFF.

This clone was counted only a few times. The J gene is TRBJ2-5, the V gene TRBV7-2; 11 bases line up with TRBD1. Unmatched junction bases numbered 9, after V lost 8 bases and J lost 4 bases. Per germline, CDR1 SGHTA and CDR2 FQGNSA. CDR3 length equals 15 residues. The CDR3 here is CASLPDRGRGETQYF. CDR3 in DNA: TGTGCCAGCCTCCCGGACAGGGGGCGCGGAGAGACCCAGTACTTC.

Written as DNA, the CDR3 is TGTGCCAGCAGTTTGACACAAAATCAGCCCCAGCATTTT. This gives the protein CASSLTQNQPQHF. This rearrangement joins TRBV27 to TRBJ1-5; D ambiguous. V lost 3 bases and J lost 4, with 7 bases in between. CDR3 length: 13 residues. Germline V lookup: CDR1 MNHEY, CDR2 SMNVEV (reference sequence).

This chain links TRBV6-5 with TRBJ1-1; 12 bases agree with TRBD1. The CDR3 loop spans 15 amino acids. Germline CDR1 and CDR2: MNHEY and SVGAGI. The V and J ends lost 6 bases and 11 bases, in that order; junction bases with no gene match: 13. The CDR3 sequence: CASRLQGQGAPGAFF. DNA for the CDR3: TGTGCCAGCAGATTACAGGGACAGGGGGCGCCGGGGGCTTTCTTT.

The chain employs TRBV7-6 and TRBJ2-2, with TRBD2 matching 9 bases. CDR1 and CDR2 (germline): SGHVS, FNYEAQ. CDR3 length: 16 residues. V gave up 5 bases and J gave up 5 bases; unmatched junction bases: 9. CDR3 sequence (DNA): TGTGCCAGCAGCAGAGAGAGCGGGGGGCGTACCGGGGAGCTGTTTTTT. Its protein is CASSRESGGRTGELFF.

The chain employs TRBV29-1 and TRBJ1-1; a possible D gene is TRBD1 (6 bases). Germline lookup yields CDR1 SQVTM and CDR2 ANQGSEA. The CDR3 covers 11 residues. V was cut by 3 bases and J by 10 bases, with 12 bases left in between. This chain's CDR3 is CSVDQGGGAFF. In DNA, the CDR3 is TGCAGCGTTGATCAGGGAGGGGGAGCTTTCTTT. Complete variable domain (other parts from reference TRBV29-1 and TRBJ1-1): SAVISQKPSRDICQRGTSLTIQCQVDSQVTMMFWYRQQPGQSLTLIATANQGSEATYESGFVIDKFPISRPNLTFSTLTVSNMSPEDSSIYLCSVDQGGGAFFGQGTRLTVV.

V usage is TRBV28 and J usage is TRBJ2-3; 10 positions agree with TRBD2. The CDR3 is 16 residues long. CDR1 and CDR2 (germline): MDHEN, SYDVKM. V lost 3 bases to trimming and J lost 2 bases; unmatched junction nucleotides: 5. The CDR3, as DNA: TGTGCCAGCAGTTTCCTAGCGGGGGCCCTCACAGATACGCAGTATTTT. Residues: CASSFLAGALTDTQYF.